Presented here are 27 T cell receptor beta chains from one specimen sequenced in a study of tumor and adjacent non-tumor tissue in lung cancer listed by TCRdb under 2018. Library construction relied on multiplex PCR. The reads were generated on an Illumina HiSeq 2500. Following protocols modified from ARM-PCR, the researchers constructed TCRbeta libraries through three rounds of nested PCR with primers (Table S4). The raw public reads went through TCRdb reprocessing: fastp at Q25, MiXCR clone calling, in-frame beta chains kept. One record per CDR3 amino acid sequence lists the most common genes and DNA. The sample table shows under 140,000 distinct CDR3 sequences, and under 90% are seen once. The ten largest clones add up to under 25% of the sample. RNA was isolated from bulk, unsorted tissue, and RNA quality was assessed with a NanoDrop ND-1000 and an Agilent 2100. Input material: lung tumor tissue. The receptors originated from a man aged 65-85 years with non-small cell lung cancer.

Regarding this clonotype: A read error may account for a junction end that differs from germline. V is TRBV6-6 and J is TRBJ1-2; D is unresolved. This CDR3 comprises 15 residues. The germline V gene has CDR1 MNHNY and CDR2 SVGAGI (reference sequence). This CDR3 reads CVSRGEGFTDYGYAF. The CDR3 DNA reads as TGTGTCAGCAGAGGTGAGGGTTTTACTGACTATGGCTACGCCTTC.

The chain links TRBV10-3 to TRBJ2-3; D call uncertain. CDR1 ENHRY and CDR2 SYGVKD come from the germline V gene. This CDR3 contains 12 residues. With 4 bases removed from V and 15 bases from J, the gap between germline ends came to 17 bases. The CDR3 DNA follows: TGTGCCATCAGTGTCGGCACAGATAAGCATTATTTT. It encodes CAISVGTDKHYF.

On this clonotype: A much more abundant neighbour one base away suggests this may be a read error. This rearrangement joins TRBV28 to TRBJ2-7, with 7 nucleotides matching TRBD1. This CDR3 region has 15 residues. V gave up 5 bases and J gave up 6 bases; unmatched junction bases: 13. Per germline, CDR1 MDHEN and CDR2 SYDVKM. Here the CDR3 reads CASSAQRQGPTEQYF. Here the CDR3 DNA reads TGTGCCAGCAGTGCCCAGAGACAGGGACCGACCGAGCAGTACTTC. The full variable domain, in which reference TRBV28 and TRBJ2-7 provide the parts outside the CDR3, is DVKVTQSSRYLVKRTGEKVFLECVQDMDHENMFWYRQDPGLGLRLIYFSYDVKMKEKGDIPEGYSVSREKKERFSLILESASTNQTSMYLCASSAQRQGPTEQYFGPGTRLTVT.

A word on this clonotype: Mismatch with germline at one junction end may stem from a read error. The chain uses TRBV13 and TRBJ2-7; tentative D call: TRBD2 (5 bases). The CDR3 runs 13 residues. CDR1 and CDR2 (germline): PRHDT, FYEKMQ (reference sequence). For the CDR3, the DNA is TGTGCCAGCAGCACAACCACGGGGAACGAGCAGTGCTTC. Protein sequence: CASSTTTGNEQCF.

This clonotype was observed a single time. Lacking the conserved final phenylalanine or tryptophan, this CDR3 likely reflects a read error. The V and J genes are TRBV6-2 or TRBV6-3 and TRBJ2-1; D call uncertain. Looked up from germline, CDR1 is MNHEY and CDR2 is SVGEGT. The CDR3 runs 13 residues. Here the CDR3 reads CASNRGAYNKQFL. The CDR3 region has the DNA TGTGCCAGCAACAGAGGCGCTTACAATAAGCAGTTCTTA.

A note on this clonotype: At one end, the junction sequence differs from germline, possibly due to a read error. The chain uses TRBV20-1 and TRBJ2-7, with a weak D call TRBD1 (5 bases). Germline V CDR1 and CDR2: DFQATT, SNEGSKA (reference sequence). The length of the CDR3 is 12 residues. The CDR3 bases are TGCAGTGCCGAAGGGGTCCTGTACGAGAAGTACTTC. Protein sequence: CSAEGVLYEKYF.

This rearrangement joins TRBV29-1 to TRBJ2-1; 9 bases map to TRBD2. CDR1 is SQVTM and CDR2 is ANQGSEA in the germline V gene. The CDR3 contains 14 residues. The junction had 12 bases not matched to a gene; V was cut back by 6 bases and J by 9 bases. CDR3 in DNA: TGCAGCGTCATCCCTAGCGGGATGGTCAGTGAGCAGTTCTTC. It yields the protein CSVIPSGMVSEQFF.

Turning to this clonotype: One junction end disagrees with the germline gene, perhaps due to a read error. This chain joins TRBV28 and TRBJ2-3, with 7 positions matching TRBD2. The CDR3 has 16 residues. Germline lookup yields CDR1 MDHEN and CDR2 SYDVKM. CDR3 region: CANSFSSGKGTDTKYF. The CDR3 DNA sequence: TGTGCCAACAGTTTCTCCAGCGGGAAAGGAACAGATACGAAGTATTTT.

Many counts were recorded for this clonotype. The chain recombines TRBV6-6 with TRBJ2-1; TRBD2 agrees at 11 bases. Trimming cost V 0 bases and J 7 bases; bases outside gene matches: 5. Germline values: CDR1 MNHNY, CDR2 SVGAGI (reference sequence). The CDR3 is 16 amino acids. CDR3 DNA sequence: TGTGCCAGCAGTTACTCGCGGGGACTAGCGGCTAATGAGCAGTTCTTC. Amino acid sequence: CASSYSRGLAANEQFF.

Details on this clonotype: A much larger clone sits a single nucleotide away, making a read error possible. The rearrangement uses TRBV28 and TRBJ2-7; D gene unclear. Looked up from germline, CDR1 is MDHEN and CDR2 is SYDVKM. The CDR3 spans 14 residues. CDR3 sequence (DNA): TGTACCAGCAGAGAGGCGGACGGGTTCTACGAGCAGTACTTC. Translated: CTSREADGFYEQYF.

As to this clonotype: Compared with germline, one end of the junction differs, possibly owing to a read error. CDR3 protein: CTSGSSTGDEQYF. The CDR3 DNA reads as TGTACCAGCGGTTCAAGCACGGGGGACGAGCAGTACTTC. The chain recombines TRBV13 with TRBJ2-7, with D maybe TRBD2 (6 bases). This CDR3 is built from 13 residues. The germline gives CDR1 PRHDT, CDR2 FYEKMQ (reference sequence).

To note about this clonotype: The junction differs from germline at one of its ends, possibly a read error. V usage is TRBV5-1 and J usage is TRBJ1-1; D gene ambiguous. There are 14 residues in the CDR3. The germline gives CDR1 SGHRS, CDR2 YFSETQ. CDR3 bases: TGCACCAGCAGCGCGTCGGGCAGAGACACTGAAGCTTTCTTT. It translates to CTSSASGRDTEAFF.

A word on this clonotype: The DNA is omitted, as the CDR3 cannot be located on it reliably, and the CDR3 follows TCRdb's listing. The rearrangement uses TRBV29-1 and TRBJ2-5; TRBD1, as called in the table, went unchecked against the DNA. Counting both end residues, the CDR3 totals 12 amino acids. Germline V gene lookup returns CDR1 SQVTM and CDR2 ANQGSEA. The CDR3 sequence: CSVEVGGGTEYF.

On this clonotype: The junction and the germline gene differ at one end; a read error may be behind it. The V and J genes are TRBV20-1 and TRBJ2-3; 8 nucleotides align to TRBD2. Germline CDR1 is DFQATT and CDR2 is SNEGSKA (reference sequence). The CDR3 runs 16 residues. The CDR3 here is CSAPPPGRGDTDTQYF. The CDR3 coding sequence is TGCAGTGCTCCACCCCCAGGGCGGGGGGACACAGATACGCAATATTTT.

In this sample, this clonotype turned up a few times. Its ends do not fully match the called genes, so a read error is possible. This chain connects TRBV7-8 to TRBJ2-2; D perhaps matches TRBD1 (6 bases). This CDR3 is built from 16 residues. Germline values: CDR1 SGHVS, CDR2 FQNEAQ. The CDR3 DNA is TGTGCCCGCAGAAATACAGGGAAGGGGTGGACCGGGGAGCTATTTTTT. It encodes CARRNTGKGWTGELFF.

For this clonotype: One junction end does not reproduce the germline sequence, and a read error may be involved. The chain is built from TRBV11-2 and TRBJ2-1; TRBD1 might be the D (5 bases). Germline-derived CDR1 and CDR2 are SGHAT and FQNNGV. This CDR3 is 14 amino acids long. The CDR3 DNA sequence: TGTGCCAGCAGCTTAACGAGACAGAACAATGAGCAATTCTTC. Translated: CASSLTRQNNEQFF.

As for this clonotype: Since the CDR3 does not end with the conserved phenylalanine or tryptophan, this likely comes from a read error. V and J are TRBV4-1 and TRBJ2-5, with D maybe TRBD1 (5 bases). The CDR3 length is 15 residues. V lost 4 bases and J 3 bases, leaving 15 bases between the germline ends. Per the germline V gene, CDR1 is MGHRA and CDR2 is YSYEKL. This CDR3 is CASSRVLTVEETQYL. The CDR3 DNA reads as TGCGCCAGCAGCCGAGTATTGACAGTTGAAGAGACCCAGTACCTC.

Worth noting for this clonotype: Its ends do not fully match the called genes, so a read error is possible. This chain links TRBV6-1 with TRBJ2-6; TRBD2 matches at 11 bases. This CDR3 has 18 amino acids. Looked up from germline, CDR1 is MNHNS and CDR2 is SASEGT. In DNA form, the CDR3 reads TGTGGCAGCAATATGGGACTAGCGGCACACTCTGGGGCCAACGACCTGAGTTTC. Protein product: CGSNMGLAAHSGANDLSF.

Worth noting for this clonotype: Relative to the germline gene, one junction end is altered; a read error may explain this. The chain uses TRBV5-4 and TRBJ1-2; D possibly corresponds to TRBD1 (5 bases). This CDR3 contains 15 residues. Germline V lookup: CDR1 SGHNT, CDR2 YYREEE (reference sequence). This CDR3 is CASSDWDLEAYDYTF. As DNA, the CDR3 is TGTGCCAGTAGTGATTGGGACTTAGAGGCCTATGACTACACCTTC.

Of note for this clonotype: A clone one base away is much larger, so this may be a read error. CDR3 sequence: CAISVRQGASGNTVYF. The DNA of the CDR3 is TGTGCCATCAGTGTGCGACAGGGGGCTTCTGGAAACACCGTATATTTT. The rearrangement links TRBV10-3 to TRBJ1-3; 10 positions match TRBD1. The CDR3 is made up of 16 amino acids. Per germline, CDR1 ENHRY and CDR2 SYGVKD.

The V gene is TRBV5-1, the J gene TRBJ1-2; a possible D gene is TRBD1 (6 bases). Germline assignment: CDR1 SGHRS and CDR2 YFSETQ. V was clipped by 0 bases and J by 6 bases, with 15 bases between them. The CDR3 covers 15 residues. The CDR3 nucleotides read TGCGCCAGCAGCTTGGATGGGGGGGGCGACAATGGCTACACCTTC. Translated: CASSLDGGGDNGYTF.

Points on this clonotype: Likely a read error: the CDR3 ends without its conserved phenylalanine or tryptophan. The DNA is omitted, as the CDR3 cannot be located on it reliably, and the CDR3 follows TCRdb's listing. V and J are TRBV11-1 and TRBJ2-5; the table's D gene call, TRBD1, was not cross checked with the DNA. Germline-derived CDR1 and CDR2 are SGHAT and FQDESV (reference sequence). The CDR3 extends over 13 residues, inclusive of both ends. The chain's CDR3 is CASSLARGGPQYS.

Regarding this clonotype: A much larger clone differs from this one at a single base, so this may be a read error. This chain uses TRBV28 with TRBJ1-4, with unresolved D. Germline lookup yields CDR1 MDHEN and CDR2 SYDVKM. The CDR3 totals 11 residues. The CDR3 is CTSSFSEKLFF. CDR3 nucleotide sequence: TGTACCAGCAGTTTTAGTGAAAAACTGTTTTTT.

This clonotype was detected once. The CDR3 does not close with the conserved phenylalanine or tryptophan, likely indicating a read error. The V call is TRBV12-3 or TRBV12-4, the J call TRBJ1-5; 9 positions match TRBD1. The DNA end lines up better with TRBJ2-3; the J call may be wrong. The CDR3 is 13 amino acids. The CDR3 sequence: CASNWDRVQPQYY. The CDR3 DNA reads TGTGCCAGCAATTGGGACAGGGTTCAGCCCCAGTATTAT.

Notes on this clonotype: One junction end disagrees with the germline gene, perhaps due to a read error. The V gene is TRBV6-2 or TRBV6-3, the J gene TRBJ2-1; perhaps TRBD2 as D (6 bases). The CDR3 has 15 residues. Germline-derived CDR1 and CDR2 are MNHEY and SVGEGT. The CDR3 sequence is CANSPRLDNTNEQFF. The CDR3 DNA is TGTGCCAACAGTCCGAGACTAGACAATACCAATGAGCAGTTCTTC.

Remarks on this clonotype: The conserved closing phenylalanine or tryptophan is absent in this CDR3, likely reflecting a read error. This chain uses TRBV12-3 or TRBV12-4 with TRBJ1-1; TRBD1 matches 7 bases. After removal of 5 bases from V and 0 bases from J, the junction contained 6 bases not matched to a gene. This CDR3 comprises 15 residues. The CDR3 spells CASSGQGGLNTEAFS. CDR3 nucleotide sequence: TGTGCCAGCAGTGGTCAGGGGGGCTTGAACACTGAAGCTTTCTCT.

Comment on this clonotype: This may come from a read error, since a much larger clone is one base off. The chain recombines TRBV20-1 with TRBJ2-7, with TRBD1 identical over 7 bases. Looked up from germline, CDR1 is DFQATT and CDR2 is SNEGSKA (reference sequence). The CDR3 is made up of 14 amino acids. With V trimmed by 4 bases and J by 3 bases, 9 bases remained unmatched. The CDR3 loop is CSAIDMRTGYEQYF. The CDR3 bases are TGCAGTGCTATAGATATGAGGACAGGCTACGAGCAGTACTTC.